The rows below give T cell receptor beta chains drawn from one sample of a study of identical twins' blood T cells. TCRdb passed the 5' RACE reads through MiXCR, listing each CDR3 protein once. The sample carries 350,000 to 450,000 distinct CDR3 sequences, roughly 30% recorded once. The sequencing input was PBMCs. Receptors were obtained from a woman aged 18 to 55 in good health. Each CDR3 is given with its conserved first and last residue.

cdr3_aa	v_call	j_call
CSARRGPGTQYF	TRBV20-1	TRBJ2-3
CASSHVGLEAFF	TRBV4-1	TRBJ1-1
CASSLQTGHYGYTF	TRBV3-1	TRBJ1-2
CASKPRGETQYF	TRBV12-3/TRBV12-4	TRBJ2-5
CASSFLAGGPLGSYEQYF	TRBV11-2	TRBJ2-7
CASSERISAGNQPQHF	TRBV2	TRBJ1-5
CASTTQGGVGELFF	TRBV2	TRBJ2-2
CASSSRVSGYTF	TRBV12-3/TRBV12-4	TRBJ1-2
CASSPRQGVVNTEAFF	TRBV18	TRBJ1-1
CSASRPGSEKLFF	TRBV20-1	TRBJ1-4
CARSAGLIHNEQFF	TRBV5-3	TRBJ2-1
CASVYGSLMNTEAFF	TRBV2	TRBJ1-1
CSATGRGYTF	TRBV20-1	TRBJ1-2
CAIGLNREPYYGYTF	TRBV10-3	TRBJ1-2
CASSYPTQPQHF	TRBV6-6	TRBJ1-5
CSASPTYEAFF	TRBV20-1	TRBJ1-1
CSASQGRSNQPQHF	TRBV20-1	TRBJ1-5
CASTSQTGDRGNEKLFF	TRBV7-6	TRBJ1-4
CAITRGRPGPGELFF	TRBV10-3	TRBJ2-2
CASGPRLANYNEQFF	TRBV7-8	TRBJ2-1
CASSGTGYYTQYF	TRBV12-3/TRBV12-4	TRBJ2-3
CASSLWAGTGGTDTRYF	TRBV5-6	TRBJ2-3
CSANDGANTEAFF	TRBV29-1	TRBJ1-1
CASSWVNEKLFF	TRBV11-2	TRBJ1-4
CASSPPDRNTEAFF	TRBV11-2	TRBJ1-1
CASSIPDRASLYF	TRBV19	TRBJ1-3
CASIGQGGITDTQYF	TRBV19	TRBJ2-3
CASSKLLSGTGELFF	TRBV7-6	TRBJ2-2
CASSFDSAYGYTF	TRBV5-1	TRBJ1-2
CASSRGQWDQPQHF	TRBV19	TRBJ1-5
CATSGRGGAETQYF	TRBV15	TRBJ2-5
CSAQTGYSYTF	TRBV20-1	TRBJ1-2
CASDLTTTYEQYF	TRBV3-1	TRBJ2-7
CSGRIETEAFF	TRBV29-1	TRBJ1-1
CASSEERGWNEQFF	TRBV2	TRBJ2-1
CASSPFYTGSGGELFF	TRBV11-2	TRBJ2-2
CASSDTDPGELFF	TRBV6-5	TRBJ2-2
CASSEDRGPNYGYTF	TRBV2	TRBJ1-2
CASNRRTLPTMVNTEAFF	TRBV19	TRBJ1-1
CSAYDRNTYGYTF	TRBV20-1	TRBJ1-2
CASSLATYGYTF	TRBV7-9	TRBJ1-2
CAIQGQETQYF	TRBV10-3	TRBJ2-5
CASSRTGTPLDEQYF	TRBV6-5	TRBJ2-7
CSSLTGPDTQYF	TRBV20-1	TRBJ2-3
CASSLRRTANTEAFF	TRBV5-1	TRBJ1-1
CASSFSGGQNNEQFF	TRBV11-3	TRBJ2-1
CSARDRGREYDNSPLHF	TRBV20-1	TRBJ1-6
CASSFSGGPTDTQYF	TRBV13	TRBJ2-3
CASSVDGAGYGYTF	TRBV2	TRBJ1-2
CAISESTVSNEQYF	TRBV10-3	TRBJ2-7
CASNGPPQETQYF	TRBV28	TRBJ2-5
CASSRPGQGEAEAFF	TRBV2	TRBJ1-1